The 13 T cell receptor beta chains given below trace back to one sample, sequenced in a study of shared clonotypes between healthy human individuals. This table comes from immunoSEQ multiplex PCR, and its TCRdb copy is limited to in-frame clones, with some not included. Of 1.6 million or so clones listed, approximately 98.5% are singletons. Source material: naive CD4+ T cells sorted from blood. Subset defined: CD45RA+ positively selected. These receptor sequences come from a man aged 25-45 years in good health.

The chain uses TRBV10-1 and TRBJ2-5, with TRBD2 matching over 8 bases. This CDR3 region has 19 residues. CDR1 is WNHNN and CDR2 is SYGVQD in the germline V gene (reference sequence). With 2 bases clipped from V and 5 bases from J, the junction kept 19 bases outside the gene matches. In DNA form, the CDR3 reads TGCGCCAGCAGTGAGATGAGCGGTCTTGGAGCGGGAGCCCGGGAGACCCAGTACTTC. This translates into CASSEMSGLGAGARETQYF.

About this clone itself: At one end the junction does not follow the germline gene, possibly because of a read error. The J gene is TRBJ1-2, the V gene TRBV6-1; weak D call: TRBD1 (6 bases). CDR1 is MNHNS and CDR2 is SASEGT in the germline V gene. The CDR3 runs to 15 residues. The CDR3 DNA sequence: TGTGCCAGCAGCGAAGCTGTCGGGGGCGAGTATGGCTACACCTTC. Translated: CASSEAVGGEYGYTF.

The gene calls are TRBV14 and TRBJ2-1; 8 nucleotides match TRBD2. The germline V gene has CDR1 SGHDN and CDR2 FVKESK. The CDR3 runs to 12 residues. Losses at the gene ends were 0 bases for V and 14 bases for J; bases not matched to a gene: 3. The chain's CDR3 is CASSQEISGKFF. The CDR3 nucleotides read TGTGCCAGCAGCCAAGAGATTAGCGGGAAGTTCTTC.

The CDR3 protein is CASSRAGTVSYNEQFF. CDR3 in DNA: TGCGCCAGCAGCAGAGCCGGGACAGTGTCCTACAATGAGCAGTTCTTC. The V gene is TRBV5-1, the J gene TRBJ2-1; 7 bases line up with TRBD1. Losses at the gene ends were 4 bases for V and 1 base for J; bases not matched to a gene: 8. From germline, CDR1 is SGHRS and CDR2 YFSETQ. The CDR3 is 16 residues long.

This clone has a single count. V gene TRBV28 combines with J gene TRBJ2-7; TRBD1 matches at 9 bases. There are 13 residues in the CDR3. CDR1 and CDR2 from the germline V gene are MDHEN and SYDVKM. Trimming at V came to 5 bases and at J to 5 bases, leaving 4 bases not matched to a gene. Here the CDR3 reads CASSLGQGNEQYF. Here the CDR3 DNA reads TGTGCCAGCAGTCTGGGACAGGGTAACGAGCAGTACTTC.

The chain carries TRBV5-1 and TRBJ2-5; 13 positions match TRBD2. In germline, CDR1 is SGHRS, CDR2 YFSETQ. V lost 5 bases to trimming and J lost 5 bases; unmatched junction nucleotides: 6. CDR3 length equals 15 residues. The CDR3 DNA sequence: TGCGCCAGCAGTTCGGGACTAGCGGGATTTGAGACCCAGTACTTC. Protein product: CASSSGLAGFETQYF.

The chain couples TRBV11-3 to TRBJ2-1, with 7 nucleotides matching TRBD2. Germline values: CDR1 SGHNT, CDR2 YENEEA. The CDR3 contains 15 residues. V lost 2 bases, J lost 6 bases, and 7 bases stayed unmatched. This chain's CDR3 is CASSLKGRGANEQFF. In DNA, the CDR3 is TGTGCCAGCAGCTTAAAGGGGAGGGGAGCCAATGAGCAGTTCTTC.

This chain uses TRBV28 with TRBJ2-5; 7 bases are shared with TRBD1. The CDR3 is 14 residues long. The V segment lost 5 bases and the J segment 6 bases; nucleotides outside the gene matches: 9. CDR1 and CDR2 from the germline V gene are MDHEN and SYDVKM. The chain's CDR3 is CASSPLTGMKTQYF. DNA of the CDR3: TGTGCCAGCAGTCCCCTGACAGGGATGAAGACCCAGTACTTC.

On this clone: Different DNA sequences within this sample yield the same CDR3. V is TRBV11-2 and J is TRBJ2-3; D is ambiguous. From germline, CDR1 is SGHAT and CDR2 FQNNGV. The V end was cut by 2 bases, the J end by 5 bases, with 8 bases between. The CDR3 is 13 amino acids. The CDR3 sequence is CASSLLGLDTQYF. The CDR3 DNA reads TGTGCCAGCAGCTTATTGGGATTAGATACGCAGTATTTT.

This sequence joins TRBV6-5 and TRBJ2-1; D perhaps matches TRBD1 (6 bases). CDR1 is MNHEY, CDR2 SVGAGI, per germline. This CDR3 is 14 amino acids long. Trimming removed 2 bases at V and 4 bases at J, with 9 bases between. CDR3 amino acids: CASSYVRGYNEQFF. CDR3 DNA sequence: TGTGCCAGCAGTTACGTTAGGGGGTACAATGAGCAGTTCTTC.

The chain is built from TRBV9 and TRBJ2-7, with 7 bases fitting TRBD1. The V segment lost 3 bases and the J segment 3 bases; nucleotides outside the gene matches: 3. CDR3 length: 13 residues. CDR1 is SGDLS and CDR2 is YYNGEE in the germline V gene. In nucleotides, the CDR3 is TGTGCCAGCAGCGCAACAGGGGACTACGAGCAGTACTTC. Amino acids: CASSATGDYEQYF.

The DNA of the CDR3 is TGTGCCAGCAGCACCCCCGGGGGTCCCCAAGAGACCCAGTACTTC. Translated: CASSTPGGPQETQYF. The rearrangement joins TRBV5-4 to TRBJ2-5; D possibly corresponds to TRBD2 (6 bases). Germline V gene sequence: CDR1 SGHNT, CDR2 YYREEE (reference sequence). This CDR3 has 15 residues. Trimming shortened V by 4 bases and J by 1 base, and 14 bases separated the two germline ends.

The chain links TRBV10-3 to TRBJ1-3, with 7 bases identical to TRBD1. The germline V gene has CDR1 ENHRY and CDR2 SYGVKD. Trimming took 0 bases from V and 7 from J; bases not matched to a gene: 3. There are 14 residues in the CDR3. CDR3 sequence: CAISESTGLNTIYF. The CDR3 nucleotides are TGTGCCATCAGTGAGTCGACAGGGTTGAACACCATATATTTT.